This passage covers 21 T cell receptor beta chains from one sample sequenced in a study of T cell changes during pregnancy in multiple sclerosis. Some clones are missing from TCRdb's copy, which holds only in-frame ones; the method was immunoSEQ multiplex PCR. The sample includes about 48,000 clones, around 94% of them seen just once. The starting material was CD4+ T cells from peripheral blood mononuclear cells, obtained in the second trimester of pregnancy. The origin of the receptors is a female donor in good health, enrolled as a control in a pregnancy study.

This clone was seen just once. This chain connects TRBV6-5 to TRBJ1-2; 10 bases fit TRBD1. The CDR3 length is 16 residues. CDR1 is MNHEY and CDR2 is SVGAGI in the germline V gene. The V segment lost 0 bases and the J segment 9 bases; nucleotides outside the gene matches: 10. This CDR3 is CASSYSFGTGDRRYTF. DNA of the CDR3: TGTGCCAGCAGTTACTCTTTTGGGACAGGGGACAGGCGCTACACCTTC.

This rearrangement joins TRBV28 to TRBJ2-3, with TRBD1 as a possible D gene (5 bases). CDR3 length: 13 residues. CDR1 and CDR2 (germline): MDHEN, SYDVKM. V lost 7 bases to trimming and J lost 7 bases, with 15 bases between them. The CDR3 sequence is CASMAGLRNTQYF. The CDR3 nucleotides are TGTGCCAGCATGGCAGGGCTCCGCAATACGCAGTATTTT.

A single count supports this clone. The chain combines TRBV7-6 with TRBJ1-1, with D uncertain. Germline assignment: CDR1 SGHVS and CDR2 FNYEAQ. The CDR3 loop spans 15 amino acids. Trimming stripped 1 base from V and 4 bases from J, with 13 bases between. The CDR3 protein is CASSLVKLAGTEAFF. CDR3 bases: TGTGCCAGCAGCTTAGTTAAGCTGGCAGGCACTGAAGCTTTCTTT.

The table lists this clone with a count of one. The V call is TRBV7-6, the J call TRBJ2-5; 9 bases line up with TRBD2. Germline trimming cut 5 bases from V and 5 bases from J; bases unmatched to any gene: 9. This CDR3 region has 15 residues. Germline V gene sequence: CDR1 SGHVS, CDR2 FNYEAQ. CDR3 bases: TGTGCCAGCAGCGGCCCTAGCGGGGCGGGGGAGACCCAGTACTTC. It is translated as CASSGPSGAGETQYF.

This sequence joins TRBV7-2 and TRBJ2-7; weak D call: TRBD2 (5 bases). Trimming removed 5 bases at V and 9 bases at J, with 11 bases between. The CDR3 contains 11 residues. The germline CDR1 and CDR2 sequences are SGHTA and FQGNSA. CDR3 residues: CASSARTGQYF. Written as DNA, the CDR3 is TGTGCCAGCAGCGCAAGGACTGGGCAGTACTTC.

The chain recombines TRBV18 with TRBJ1-1; 8 nucleotides agree with TRBD1. The J segment lost 5 bases and the V segment lost 6 bases, leaving 11 bases of the junction unmatched. Per germline, CDR1 KGHSH and CDR2 LQKENI. The CDR3 has 15 amino acids. The CDR3 sequence: CASSTRGQGLTEAFF. The DNA for the CDR3 is TGTGCCAGCTCTACCCGCGGACAGGGCCTAACTGAAGCTTTCTTT.

The CDR3, as DNA: TGTGCCAGCAGCTTAGTTGGAGTATTGTCTGGAAACACCATATATTTT. Translated: CASSLVGVLSGNTIYF. The chain joins TRBV11-2 to TRBJ1-3; D not certain. CDR1 and CDR2 from the germline V gene are SGHAT and FQNNGV. This CDR3 has 16 amino acids. Trimming left V 1 base short and J 1 base short, with 11 bases between.

The CDR3 loop is CASSASGTGVHSTF. The CDR3 DNA is TGTGCCAGCAGCGCTTCCGGGACAGGGGTCCATAGCACCTTC. The chain links TRBV28 to TRBJ1-2; 10 bases match TRBD1. This CDR3 region has 14 residues. In germline, CDR1 is MDHEN, CDR2 SYDVKM. V dropped 6 bases and J dropped 13; count of bases not matched to a gene: 14.

The chain recombines TRBV27 with TRBJ1-3; 7 bases fit TRBD1. The CDR3 runs 15 residues. V gave up 6 bases and J gave up 0 bases; unmatched junction bases: 5. CDR1 is MNHEY, CDR2 SMNVEV, per germline (reference sequence). CDR3 DNA: TGTGCCAGCAGCCGACAGGGAAGCTCTGGAAACACCATATATTTT. Translating gives CASSRQGSSGNTIYF.

This rearrangement joins TRBV25-1 to TRBJ1-3; D is unresolved. The germline V gene encodes CDR1 MGHDK and CDR2 SYGVNS. This CDR3 comprises 15 residues. The V and J ends lost 2 bases and 0 bases respectively, with 8 bases between them. The CDR3 DNA reads TGTGCCAGCAGTGAAGGATCAGGCTCTGGAAACACCATATATTTT. Protein sequence: CASSEGSGSGNTIYF.

The chain joins TRBV7-2 to TRBJ1-6; D is ambiguous. V dropped 2 bases and J dropped 8 bases, with 7 bases sitting between them. Germline V gene data show CDR1 as SGHTA and CDR2 as FQGNSA. The CDR3 is made up of 13 amino acids. The chain's CDR3 is CASSLNGDSPLHF. The CDR3, as DNA: TGTGCCAGCAGCTTAAACGGGGATTCACCCCTCCACTTT.

V is TRBV11-3 and J is TRBJ1-3, with 7 positions matching TRBD1. In germline, CDR1 is SGHNT, CDR2 YENEEA. The CDR3 sequence is 15 residues long. V dropped 5 bases and J dropped 2; count of bases not matched to a gene: 6. Here the CDR3 DNA reads TGTGCCAGCAGCCCAAACCAGGGGGCTGGAAACACCATATATTTT. Protein sequence: CASSPNQGAGNTIYF.

This clone appeared a single time. This chain connects TRBV19 to TRBJ1-2, with TRBD1 as a possible D gene (6 bases). This CDR3 contains 14 residues. The germline CDR1 and CDR2 sequences are LNHDA and SQIVND (reference sequence). Between the trimmed V and J ends, which lost 3 bases and 2 bases, there was a span of 10 bases. The CDR3 here is CASSMRQGNYGYTF. In DNA, the CDR3 is TGTGCCAGTAGTATGAGGCAGGGGAACTATGGCTACACCTTC.

This rearrangement joins TRBV7-9 to TRBJ1-2; D might be TRBD1 (6 bases). CDR1 is SEHNR and CDR2 is FQNEAQ in the germline V gene (reference sequence). V was clipped by 7 bases and J by 3 bases, with 18 bases between them. The CDR3 runs 15 residues. The CDR3: CASTPSDRTYYGYTF. Written as DNA, the CDR3 is TGTGCCAGCACCCCATCTGACAGGACGTACTATGGCTACACCTTC.

V usage is TRBV11-2 and J usage is TRBJ2-5; 11 bases match TRBD2. CDR3 length: 17 amino acids. The germline CDR1 and CDR2 sequences are SGHAT and FQNNGV. V lost 5 bases to trimming and J lost 7 bases; unmatched junction nucleotides: 15. CDR3 sequence: CASSPGGSGRAVGTQYF. As DNA, the CDR3 is TGTGCCAGCAGCCCAGGGGGTAGCGGGAGGGCCGTGGGGACCCAGTACTTC.

This chain uses TRBV27 with TRBJ1-5; TRBD1 might be the D (6 bases). This CDR3 is built from 16 residues. Germline values: CDR1 MNHEY, CDR2 SMNVEV (reference sequence). Trimming pared 4 bases from V and 0 bases from J, leaving 13 bases between. CDR3 sequence: CASSSSAGASNQPQHF. DNA for the CDR3: TGTGCCAGCAGTTCCTCCGCGGGGGCTAGCAATCAGCCCCAGCATTTT.

The CDR3 DNA sequence: TGTGCCAGCAGCTTACTCGGGGTGGGCGAGCAGTACTTC. It specifies CASSLLGVGEQYF. The chain employs TRBV5-5 and TRBJ2-7; a possible D gene is TRBD2 (5 bases). The CDR3 loop spans 13 amino acids. Germline assignment: CDR1 SGHKS and CDR2 YYEKEE (reference sequence). The ends were cut back, 2 bases at V and 6 bases at J, with 12 bases in the middle.

The CDR3 DNA reads as TGTGCCAGCAGCCCCCGCGCAGCGAGGGGGTCCTACGAGCAGTACTTC. Translation: CASSPRAARGSYEQYF. The chain carries TRBV9 and TRBJ2-7; maybe TRBD1 (6 bases). The CDR3 has 16 amino acids. V lost 4 bases, J lost 1 base, and 18 bases lay in between. Germline V gives CDR1 SGDLS, CDR2 YYNGEE.

The V call is TRBV30, the J call TRBJ2-1, with a tentative D call TRBD2 (6 bases). The V end was cut by 3 bases, the J end by 8 bases, with 14 bases between. The CDR3 totals 13 residues. Germline values: CDR1 GTSNPN, CDR2 SVGIG (reference sequence). The CDR3 bases are TGTGCCTGGAGAAACGGGAGAGGGTATGAGCAGTTCTTC. Translating gives CAWRNGRGYEQFF.

V gene TRBV7-2 combines with J gene TRBJ2-7; 9 nucleotides align to TRBD2. Trimming cost V 1 base and J 2 bases; bases outside gene matches: 15. This CDR3 region has 19 residues. The germline gives CDR1 SGHTA, CDR2 FQGNSA. This chain's CDR3 is CASSLGSSGNGGDTYEQYF. Written as DNA, the CDR3 is TGTGCCAGCAGCTTAGGGTCTAGCGGGAATGGGGGGGACACCTACGAGCAGTACTTC.

In nucleotides, the CDR3 is TGCGCCAGCAGCTTGTACAGGGAGTATGCACCTAATGAAAAACTGTTTTTT. This sequence encodes CASSLYREYAPNEKLFF. This sequence joins TRBV5-1 and TRBJ1-4, with D maybe TRBD1 (6 bases). Germline values: CDR1 SGHRS, CDR2 YFSETQ. With 1 base removed from V and 3 bases from J, the gap between germline ends came to 16 bases. This CDR3 spans 17 amino acids.